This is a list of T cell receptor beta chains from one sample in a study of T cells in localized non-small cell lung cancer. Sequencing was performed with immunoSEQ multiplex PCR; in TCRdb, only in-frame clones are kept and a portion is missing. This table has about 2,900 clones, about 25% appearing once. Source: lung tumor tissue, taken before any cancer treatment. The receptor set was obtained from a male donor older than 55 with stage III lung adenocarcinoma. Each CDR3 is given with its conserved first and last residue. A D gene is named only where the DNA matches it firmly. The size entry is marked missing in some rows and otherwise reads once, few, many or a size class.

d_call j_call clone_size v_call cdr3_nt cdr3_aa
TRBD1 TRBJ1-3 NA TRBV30 TGTGCCTGGAGTGTTAGGGGGCCTGGAAACACCATATATTTT CAWSVRGPGNTIYF
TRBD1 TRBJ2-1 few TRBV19 TGTGCCAGTAGTACGAACAGGGGTGGTGAGCAGTTCTTC CASSTNRGGEQFF
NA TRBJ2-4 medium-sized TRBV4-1 TGCGCCAGCAGCCAAGATAGGGCTCTACTAAACATTCAGTACTTC CASSQDRALLNIQYF
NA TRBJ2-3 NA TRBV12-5 TGTGCTAGTGCCCGCTCTTGGGGGAGCACAGATACGCAGTATTTT CASARSWGSTDTQYF
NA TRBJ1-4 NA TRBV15 TGTGCCACCAGCAGAGGTACACCGCCAACTAATGAAAAACTGTTTTTT CATSRGTPPTNEKLFF
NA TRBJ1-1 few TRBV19 TGTGCCAGTATAAAGGGAAACACTGAAGCTTTCTTT CASIKGNTEAFF
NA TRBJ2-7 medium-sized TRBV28 TGTGCCAGCAGTCCCGGACAGAATCCTTCGTACGAGCAGTACTTC CASSPGQNPSYEQYF
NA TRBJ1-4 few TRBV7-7 TGTGCCAGCAGCTTTGGGGGGGTGAATGAAAAACTGTTTTTT CASSFGGVNEKLFF
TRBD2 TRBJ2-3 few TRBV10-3 TGTGCCATCAAGGACATACTAGCGGGGGGGGCGGATACGCAGTATTTT CAIKDILAGGADTQYF
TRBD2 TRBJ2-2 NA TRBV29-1 TGCAGCGTTGGCCCTAGCGGGGTCGACACCGGGGAGCTGTTTTTT CSVGPSGVDTGELFF
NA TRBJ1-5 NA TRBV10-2 TGCGCCAGCAGTGAGAACGGGAATCAGCCCCAGCATTTT CASSENGNQPQHF
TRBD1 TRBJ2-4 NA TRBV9 TGTGCCAGCAGAGGTATCAGGGGGCTAGCCAAAAACATTCAGTACTTC CASRGIRGLAKNIQYF
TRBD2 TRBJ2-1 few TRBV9 TGTGCCAGCAGCGTAAGCGGGAGCACCAACAATGAGCAGTTCTTC CASSVSGSTNNEQFF
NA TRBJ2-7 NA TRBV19 TGTGCCAGTAGCTCGGGACTCTACGAGCAGTACTTC CASSSGLYEQYF
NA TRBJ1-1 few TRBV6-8 TGTGCCAGCAGGGATCGAGGGGGAGGCACTGAAGCTTTCTTT CASRDRGGGTEAFF
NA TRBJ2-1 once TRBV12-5 TGTGCTAGTGGTTTGGGGGCAGTCTACAATGAGCAGTTCTTC CASGLGAVYNEQFF
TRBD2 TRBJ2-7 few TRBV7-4 TGTGCCAGCAGCCGGACTAGCGGTAGCGAGCAGTACTTC CASSRTSGSEQYF
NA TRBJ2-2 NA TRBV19 TGTGCCAGTAGTATAGGGGGGTGGAACACCGGGGAGCTGTTTTTT CASSIGGWNTGELFF
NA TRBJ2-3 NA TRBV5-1 TGCGCCAGCAGCTTGAACGGGAGAGGTTCTACAGATACGCAGTATTTT CASSLNGRGSTDTQYF
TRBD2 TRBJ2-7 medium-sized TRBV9 TGTGCCAGCAGCATAACTAGCGGGGGGTTCTACGAGCAGTACTTC CASSITSGGFYEQYF
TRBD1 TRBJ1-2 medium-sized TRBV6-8 TGTGCCAGCAGTTACTCGCGGACAGGCTCCTATGGCTACACCTTC CASSYSRTGSYGYTF
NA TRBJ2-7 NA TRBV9 TGTGCCAGCAGCGTAGCAACAGGGTATTCCTACGAGCAGTACTTC CASSVATGYSYEQYF
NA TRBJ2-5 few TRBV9 TGTGCCAGCACCTCGGATAGCCGGACCCAGTACTTC CASTSDSRTQYF
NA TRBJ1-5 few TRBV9 TGTGCCAGCAGCGTAGGCCCGACCCACAATCAGCCCCAGCATTTT CASSVGPTHNQPQHF
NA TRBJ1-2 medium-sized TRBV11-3 TGTGCCAGCAGCCCCGTCGGAGGGGGTAACTATGGCTACACCTTC CASSPVGGGNYGYTF
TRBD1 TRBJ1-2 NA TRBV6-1 TGTGCCAGCAGTGAAGAGGGGGCTACCTATGGCTACACCTTC CASSEEGATYGYTF
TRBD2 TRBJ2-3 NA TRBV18 TGTGCCAGCTCACCTGGACTAGCGGGGAGCACAGATACGCAGTATTTT CASSPGLAGSTDTQYF
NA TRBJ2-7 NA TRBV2 TGTGCCAGGGGCTCTTCTCTTGGTTCCTACGAGCAGTACTTC CARGSSLGSYEQYF
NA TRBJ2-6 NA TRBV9 TGTGCCAGCAGCCCCAGACAGGTTCCTGGGGCCAACGTCCTGACTTTC CASSPRQVPGANVLTF
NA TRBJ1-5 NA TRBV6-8 TGTGCCAGCAGAGATCCGGGAGGAGGGGCTCAGCCCCAGCATTTT CASRDPGGGAQPQHF
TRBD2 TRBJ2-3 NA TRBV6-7 TGTGCCAGCCTACGCGGGGGGTCCCCCACAGATACGCAGTATTTT CASLRGGSPTDTQYF
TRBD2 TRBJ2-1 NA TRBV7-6 TGTGCCAGCAGCTTGATCGGGCGGGGGGGCCGCAATGAGCAGTTCTTC CASSLIGRGGRNEQFF
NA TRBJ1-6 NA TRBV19 TGTGCCAGTAGTGAACAGAGCTCCTATAATTCACCCCTCCACTTT CASSEQSSYNSPLHF
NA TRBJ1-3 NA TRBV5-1 TGCGCCAGCAGCGGCGGGACAAACTCTGGAAACACCATATATTTT CASSGGTNSGNTIYF
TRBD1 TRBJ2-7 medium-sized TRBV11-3 TGTGCCAGCAGCTTAGGGGGACAGGGTACCTACGAGCAGTACTTC CASSLGGQGTYEQYF
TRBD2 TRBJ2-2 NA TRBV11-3 TGTGCCAGCAGCCTGGGACTAGCGGGAAGATTGAACACCGGGGAGCTGTTTTTT CASSLGLAGRLNTGELFF
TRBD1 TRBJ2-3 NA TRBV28 TGTGCCAGCAGAAAGACAGGGGAAGATACGCAGTATTTT CASRKTGEDTQYF
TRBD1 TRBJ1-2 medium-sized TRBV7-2 TGTGCCAGCAGCTCCTCGGACAGGCGTGGCTACACCTTC CASSSSDRRGYTF
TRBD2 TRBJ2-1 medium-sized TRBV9 TGTGCCAGCAGCCCGGAGAAGGGACTAGCGGGTATACACTCCTACAATGAGCAGTTCTTC CASSPEKGLAGIHSYNEQFF
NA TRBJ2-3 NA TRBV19 TGTGCCAGTAGTATCGGACAGTACGGCACAGATACGCAGTATTTT CASSIGQYGTDTQYF
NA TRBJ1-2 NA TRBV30 TGTGCCTGGAGTGTATTTAAGGCGGGGGGAGGCTACACCTTC CAWSVFKAGGGYTF
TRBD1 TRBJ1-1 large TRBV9 TGTGCCAGCAGCGTAGGACAGGGGAACACTGAAGCTTTCTTT CASSVGQGNTEAFF
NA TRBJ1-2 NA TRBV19 TGTGCCAGTAGTATATCCGGTCCCTATGGCTACACCTTC CASSISGPYGYTF
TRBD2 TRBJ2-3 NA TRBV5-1 TGCGCCAGCAGCAGAGCGGGGGGCCCAACAGATACGCAGTATTTT CASSRAGGPTDTQYF
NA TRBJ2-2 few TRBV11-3 TGTGCCAGCAGCCCGGGGTTCGCGAACACCGGGGAGCTGTTTTTT CASSPGFANTGELFF
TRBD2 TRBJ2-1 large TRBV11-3 TGTGCCAGCAGCTACACAAAGGGACTAGCGGGGGGTGCGTGGGGTGAGCAGTTCTTC CASSYTKGLAGGAWGEQFF
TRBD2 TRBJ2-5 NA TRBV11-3 TGTGCCAGCAGCCCCCTCGGGACGGGGGGCCAAGAGACCCAGTACTTC CASSPLGTGGQETQYF
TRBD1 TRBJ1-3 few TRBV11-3 TGTGCCAGCAGCCCAGGACAGGGCCCTGGAAACACCATATATTTT CASSPGQGPGNTIYF
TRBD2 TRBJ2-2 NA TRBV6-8 TGTGCCAGCAGTTACAGACTAGCGGGAGGGATGAACACCGGGGAGCTGTTTTTT CASSYRLAGGMNTGELFF
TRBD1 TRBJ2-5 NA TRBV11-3 TGTGCCAGCAGCTTATGGACAGGGCTGCAAGAGACCCAGTACTTC CASSLWTGLQETQYF
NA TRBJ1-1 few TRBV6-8 TGTGCCAGCAGAAGACAGAACACTGAAGCTTTCTTT CASRRQNTEAFF
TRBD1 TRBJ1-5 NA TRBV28 TGTGCCAGCAGTTTCTGGGGCAGGGGGCATCAGCCCCAGCATTTT CASSFWGRGHQPQHF